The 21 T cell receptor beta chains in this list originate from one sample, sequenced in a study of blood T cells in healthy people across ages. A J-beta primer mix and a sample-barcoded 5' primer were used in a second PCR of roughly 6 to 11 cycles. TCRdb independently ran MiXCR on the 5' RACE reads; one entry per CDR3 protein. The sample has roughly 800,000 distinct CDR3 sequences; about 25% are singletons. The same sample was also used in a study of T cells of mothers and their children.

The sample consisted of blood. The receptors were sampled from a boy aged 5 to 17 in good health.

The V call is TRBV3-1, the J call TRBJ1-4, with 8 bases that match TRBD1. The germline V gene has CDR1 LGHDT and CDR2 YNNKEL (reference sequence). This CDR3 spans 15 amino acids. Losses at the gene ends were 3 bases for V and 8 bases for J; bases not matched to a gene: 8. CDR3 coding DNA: TGTGCCAGCAGCCAGGACAGGGATCGCGAGGAAAAACTGTTTTTT. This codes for CASSQDRDREEKLFF.

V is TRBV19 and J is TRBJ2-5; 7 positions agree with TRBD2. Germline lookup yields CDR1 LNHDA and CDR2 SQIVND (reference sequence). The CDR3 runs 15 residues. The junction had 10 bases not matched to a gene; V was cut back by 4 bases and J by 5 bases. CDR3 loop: CASSRLADLRETQYF. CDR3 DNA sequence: TGTGCCAGTAGTAGGCTAGCGGACCTCCGGGAGACCCAGTACTTC.

CDR3 amino acids: CASSLGAGMTLHEQYF. The CDR3 DNA reads TGTGCCAGCAGCTTAGGAGCCGGGATGACCCTTCACGAGCAGTACTTC. The rearrangement links TRBV7-2 to TRBJ2-7; tentative D call: TRBD2 (5 bases). This CDR3 contains 16 residues. Trimming took 1 base from V and 5 from J, leaving 18 bases between them. CDR1 and CDR2 (germline): SGHTA, FQGNSA.

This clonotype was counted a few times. The CDR3 spells CSARVGNEKLFF. DNA of the CDR3: TGCAGTGCTAGAGTTGGTAATGAAAAACTGTTTTTT. V gene TRBV20-1 combines with J gene TRBJ1-4, with no clear D. The CDR3 has 12 residues. From germline, CDR1 is DFQATT and CDR2 SNEGSKA (reference sequence). The V end lost 1 base, the J end lost 4 bases, and 4 bases lay between the germline ends.

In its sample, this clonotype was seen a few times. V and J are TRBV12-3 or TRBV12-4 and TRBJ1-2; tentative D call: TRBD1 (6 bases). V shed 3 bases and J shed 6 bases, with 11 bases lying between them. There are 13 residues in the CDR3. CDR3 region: CASSFSGANGYTF. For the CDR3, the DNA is TGTGCCAGCAGTTTTTCGGGGGCGAATGGCTACACCTTC.

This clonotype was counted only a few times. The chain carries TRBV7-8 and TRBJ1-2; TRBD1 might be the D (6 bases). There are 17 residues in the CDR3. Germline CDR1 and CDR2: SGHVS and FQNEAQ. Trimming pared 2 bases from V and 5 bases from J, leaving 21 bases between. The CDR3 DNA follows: TGTGCCAGCAGCTTAAGTGGGGGGGGCAGGGACTCTTATGGCTACACCTTC. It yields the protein CASSLSGGGRDSYGYTF.

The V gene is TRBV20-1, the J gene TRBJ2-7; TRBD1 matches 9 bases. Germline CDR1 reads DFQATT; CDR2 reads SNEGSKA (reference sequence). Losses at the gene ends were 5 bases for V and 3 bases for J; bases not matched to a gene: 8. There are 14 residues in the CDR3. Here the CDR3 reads CSAARDRAGYEQYF. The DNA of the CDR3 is TGCAGTGCTGCCCGGGACAGGGCCGGCTACGAGCAGTACTTC.

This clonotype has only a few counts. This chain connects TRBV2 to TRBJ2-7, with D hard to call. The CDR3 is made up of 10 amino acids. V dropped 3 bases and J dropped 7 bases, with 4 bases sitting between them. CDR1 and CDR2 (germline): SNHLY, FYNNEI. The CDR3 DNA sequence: TGTGCCAGCAGTGACGGGGAGCAGTACTTC. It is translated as CASSDGEQYF.

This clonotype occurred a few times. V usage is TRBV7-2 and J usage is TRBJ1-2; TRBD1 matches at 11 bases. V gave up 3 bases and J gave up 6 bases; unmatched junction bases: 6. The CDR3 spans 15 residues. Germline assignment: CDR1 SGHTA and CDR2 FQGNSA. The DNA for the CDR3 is TGTGCCAGCAGCTTGGGGACAGGGGGTACAAATGGCTACACCTTC. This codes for CASSLGTGGTNGYTF. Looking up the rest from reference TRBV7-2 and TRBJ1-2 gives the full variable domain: GAGVSQSPSNKVTEKGKDVELRCDPISGHTALYWYRQSLGQGLEFLIYFQGNSAPDKSGLPSDRFSAERTGGSVSTLTIQRTQQEDSAVYLCASSLGTGGTNGYTFGSGTRLTVV.

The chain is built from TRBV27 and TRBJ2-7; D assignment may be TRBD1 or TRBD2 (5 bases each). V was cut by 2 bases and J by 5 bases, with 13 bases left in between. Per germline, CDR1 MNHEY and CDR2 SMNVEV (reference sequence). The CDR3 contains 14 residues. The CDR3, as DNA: TGTGCCAGCAGTTTACGTCGGGACGACCACGAGCAGTACTTC. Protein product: CASSLRRDDHEQYF.

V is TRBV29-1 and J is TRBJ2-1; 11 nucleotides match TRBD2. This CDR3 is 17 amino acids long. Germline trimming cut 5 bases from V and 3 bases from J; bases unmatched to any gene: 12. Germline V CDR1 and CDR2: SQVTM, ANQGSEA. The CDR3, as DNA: TGCAGCGTTCCCGGGGGGCGACTAGCGGGAAACTACAATGAGCAGTTCTTC. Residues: CSVPGGRLAGNYNEQFF.

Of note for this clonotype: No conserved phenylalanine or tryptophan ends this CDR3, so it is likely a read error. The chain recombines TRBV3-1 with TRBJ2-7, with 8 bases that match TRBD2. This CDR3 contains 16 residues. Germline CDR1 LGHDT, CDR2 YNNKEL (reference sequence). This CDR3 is CAGSHPSRTSRYEQYS. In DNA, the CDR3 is TGTGCCGGCAGCCACCCCAGCCGGACTAGCAGGTACGAGCAGTACTCC.

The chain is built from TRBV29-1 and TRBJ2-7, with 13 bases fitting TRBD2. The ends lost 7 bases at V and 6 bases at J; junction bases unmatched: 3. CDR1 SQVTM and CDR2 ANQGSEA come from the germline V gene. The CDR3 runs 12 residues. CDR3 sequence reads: CSARTSGSEQYF. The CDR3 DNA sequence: TGCAGCGCCAGGACTAGCGGGAGCGAGCAGTACTTC.

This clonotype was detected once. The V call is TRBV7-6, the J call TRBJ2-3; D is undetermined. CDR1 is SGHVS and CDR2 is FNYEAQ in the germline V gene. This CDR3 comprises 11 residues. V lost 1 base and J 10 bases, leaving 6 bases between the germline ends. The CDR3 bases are TGTGCCAGCAGCTTAGGGCTAGCGCAGTATTTT. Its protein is CASSLGLAQYF.

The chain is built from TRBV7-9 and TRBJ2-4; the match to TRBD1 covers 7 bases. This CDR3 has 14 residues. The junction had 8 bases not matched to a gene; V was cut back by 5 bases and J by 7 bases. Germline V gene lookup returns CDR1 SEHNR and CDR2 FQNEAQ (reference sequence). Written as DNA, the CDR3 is TGTGCCAGCAGCGACCGACAGGGTCCCAACATTCAGTACTTC. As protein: CASSDRQGPNIQYF.

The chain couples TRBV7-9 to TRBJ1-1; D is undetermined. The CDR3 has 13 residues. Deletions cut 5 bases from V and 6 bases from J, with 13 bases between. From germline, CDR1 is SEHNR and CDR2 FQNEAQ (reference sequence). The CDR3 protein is CASSHSSLAEAFF. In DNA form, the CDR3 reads TGTGCCAGCAGCCATTCGTCGTTGGCTGAAGCTTTCTTT.

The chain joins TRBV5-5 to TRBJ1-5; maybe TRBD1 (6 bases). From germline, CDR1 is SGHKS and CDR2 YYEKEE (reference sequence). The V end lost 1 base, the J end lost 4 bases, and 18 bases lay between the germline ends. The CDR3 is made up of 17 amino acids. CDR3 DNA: TGTGCCAGCAGCTTGATTCCGACAGGCCAACTTAATCAGCCCCAGCATTTT. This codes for CASSLIPTGQLNQPQHF.

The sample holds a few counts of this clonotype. CDR3 in DNA: TGTGCCAGTAGTACGCTGGGGACAGGGGATGGGACTGAAGCTTTCTTT. Translating it yields CASSTLGTGDGTEAFF. The V and J genes are TRBV19 and TRBJ1-1, with 10 bases identical to TRBD1. Germline V gene lookup returns CDR1 LNHDA and CDR2 SQIVND (reference sequence). V was clipped by 4 bases and J by 5 bases; unmatched bases: 10. This CDR3 is built from 16 residues.

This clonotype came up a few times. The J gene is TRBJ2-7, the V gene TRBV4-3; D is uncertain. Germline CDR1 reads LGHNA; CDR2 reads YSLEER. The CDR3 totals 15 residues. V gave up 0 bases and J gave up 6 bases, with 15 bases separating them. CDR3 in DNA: TGCGCCAGCAGCCAAGAGCCTGGGTTCCGTCCCGAGCAGTACTTC. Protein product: CASSQEPGFRPEQYF.

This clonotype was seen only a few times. The CDR3 reads CAWSWDSQGGELFF. CDR3 DNA sequence: TGTGCCTGGAGTTGGGACAGCCAGGGAGGGGAGCTGTTTTTT. The rearrangement links TRBV30 to TRBJ2-2; 7 bases map to TRBD1. The junction had 8 bases not matched to a gene; V was cut back by 2 bases and J by 8 bases. CDR3 size: 14 residues. Germline-derived CDR1 and CDR2 are GTSNPN and SVGIG (reference sequence). Together with reference TRBV30 and TRBJ2-2, the CDR3 gives the full variable domain: SQTIHQWPATLVQPVGSPLSLECTVEGTSNPNLYWYRQAAGRGLQLLFYSVGIGQISSEVPQNLSASRPQDRQFILSSKKLLLSDSGFYLCAWSWDSQGGELFFGEGSRLTVL.

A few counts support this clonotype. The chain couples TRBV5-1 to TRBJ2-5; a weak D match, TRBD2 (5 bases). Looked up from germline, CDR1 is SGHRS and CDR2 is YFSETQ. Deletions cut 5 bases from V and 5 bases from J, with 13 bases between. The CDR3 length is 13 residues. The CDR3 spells CASSTIGVETQYF. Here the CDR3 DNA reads TGCGCCAGCAGTACGATCGGGGTGGAGACCCAGTACTTC.